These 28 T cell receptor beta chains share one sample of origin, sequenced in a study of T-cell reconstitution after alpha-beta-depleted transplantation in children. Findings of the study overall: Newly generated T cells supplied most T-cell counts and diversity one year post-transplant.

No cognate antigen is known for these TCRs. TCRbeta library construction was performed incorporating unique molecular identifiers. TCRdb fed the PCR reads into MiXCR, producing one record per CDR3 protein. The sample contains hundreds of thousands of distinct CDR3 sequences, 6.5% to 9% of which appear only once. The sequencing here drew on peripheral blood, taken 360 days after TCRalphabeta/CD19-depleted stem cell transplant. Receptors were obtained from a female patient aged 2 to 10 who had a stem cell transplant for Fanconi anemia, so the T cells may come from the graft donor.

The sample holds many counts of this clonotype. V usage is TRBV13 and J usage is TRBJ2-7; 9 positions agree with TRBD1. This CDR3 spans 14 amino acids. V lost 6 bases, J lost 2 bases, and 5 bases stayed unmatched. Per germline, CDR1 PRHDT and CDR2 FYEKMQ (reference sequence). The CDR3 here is CASRIQGAAYEQYF. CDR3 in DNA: TGTGCCAGCAGGATACAGGGGGCAGCCTACGAGCAGTACTTC.

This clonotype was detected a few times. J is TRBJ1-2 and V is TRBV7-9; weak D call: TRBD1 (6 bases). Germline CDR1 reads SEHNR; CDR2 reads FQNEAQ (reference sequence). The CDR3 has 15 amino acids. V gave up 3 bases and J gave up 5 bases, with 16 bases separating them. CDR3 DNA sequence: TGTGCCAGCAGCTTGGTTGCTGGGGGCGGGTATGGCTACACCTTC. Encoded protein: CASSLVAGGGYGYTF.

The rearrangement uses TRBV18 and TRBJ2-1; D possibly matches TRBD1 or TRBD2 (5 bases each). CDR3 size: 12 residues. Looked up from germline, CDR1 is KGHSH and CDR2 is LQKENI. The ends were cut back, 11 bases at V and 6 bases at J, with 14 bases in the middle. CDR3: CAGGDRLNEQFF. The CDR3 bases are TGTGCCGGTGGGGACCGACTCAATGAGCAGTTCTTC.

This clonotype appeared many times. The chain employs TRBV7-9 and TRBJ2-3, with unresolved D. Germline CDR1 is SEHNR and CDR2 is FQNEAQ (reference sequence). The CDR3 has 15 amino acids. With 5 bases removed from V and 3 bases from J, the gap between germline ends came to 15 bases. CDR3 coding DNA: TGTGCCAGCAGCCCCCCGTCATCGGGTACAGATACGCAGTATTTT. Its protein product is CASSPPSSGTDTQYF.

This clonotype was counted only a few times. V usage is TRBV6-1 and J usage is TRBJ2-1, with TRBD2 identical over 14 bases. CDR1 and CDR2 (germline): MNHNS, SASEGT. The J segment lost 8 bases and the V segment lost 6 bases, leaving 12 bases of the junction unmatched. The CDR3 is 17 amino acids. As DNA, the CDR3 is TGTGCCAGCAGCCTCGGGACTAGCGGGAGTACCCCCTATGAGCAGTTCTTC. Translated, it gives CASSLGTSGSTPYEQFF.

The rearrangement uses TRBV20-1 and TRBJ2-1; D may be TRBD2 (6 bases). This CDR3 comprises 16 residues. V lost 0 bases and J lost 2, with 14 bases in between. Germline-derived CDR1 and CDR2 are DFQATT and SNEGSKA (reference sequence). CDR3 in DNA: TGCAGTGCTAGAGATCGGGAGCGGGTTACCTACAATGAGCAGTTCTTC. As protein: CSARDRERVTYNEQFF.

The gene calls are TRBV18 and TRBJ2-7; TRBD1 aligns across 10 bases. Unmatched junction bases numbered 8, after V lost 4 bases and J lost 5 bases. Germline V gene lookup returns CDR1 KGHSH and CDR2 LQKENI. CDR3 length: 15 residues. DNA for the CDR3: TGTGCCAGCTCACTTCGGCGACAGGGGGCCGACGAGCAGTACTTC. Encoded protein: CASSLRRQGADEQYF.

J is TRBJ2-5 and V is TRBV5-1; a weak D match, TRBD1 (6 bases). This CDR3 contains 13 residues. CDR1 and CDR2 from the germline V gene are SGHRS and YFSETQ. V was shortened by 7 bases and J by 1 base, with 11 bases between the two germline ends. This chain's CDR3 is CASSGAGQETQYF. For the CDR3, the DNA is TGCGCCAGCTCAGGGGCCGGCCAAGAGACCCAGTACTTC.

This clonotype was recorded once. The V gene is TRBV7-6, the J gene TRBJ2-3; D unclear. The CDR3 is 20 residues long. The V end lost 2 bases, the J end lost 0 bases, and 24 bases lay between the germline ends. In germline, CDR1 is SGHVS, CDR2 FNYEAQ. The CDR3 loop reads CASSLLGSSPIVPSTDTQYF. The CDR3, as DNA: TGTGCCAGCAGCTTATTGGGCAGCTCACCCATAGTCCCTAGCACAGATACGCAGTATTTT.

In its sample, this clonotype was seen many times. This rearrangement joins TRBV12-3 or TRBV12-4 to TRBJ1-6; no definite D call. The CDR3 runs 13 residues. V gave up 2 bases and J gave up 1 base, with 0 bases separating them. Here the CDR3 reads CASSLSYNSPLHF. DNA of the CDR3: TGTGCCAGCAGTTTATCCTATAATTCACCCCTCCACTTT.

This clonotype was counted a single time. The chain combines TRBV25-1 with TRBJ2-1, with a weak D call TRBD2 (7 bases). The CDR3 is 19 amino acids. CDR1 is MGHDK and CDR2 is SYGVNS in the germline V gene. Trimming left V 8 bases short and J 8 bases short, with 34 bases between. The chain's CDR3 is CASGPGLRGAVVLGDEQFF. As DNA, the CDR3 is TGTGCCAGCGGCCCGGGGCTCCGGGGGGCCGTTGTTTTAGGGGATGAGCAGTTCTTC.

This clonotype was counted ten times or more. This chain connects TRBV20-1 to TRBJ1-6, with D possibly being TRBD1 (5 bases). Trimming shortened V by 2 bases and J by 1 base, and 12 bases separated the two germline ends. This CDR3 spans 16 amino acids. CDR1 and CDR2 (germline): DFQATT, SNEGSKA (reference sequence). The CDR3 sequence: CSARNQGGSYNSPLHF. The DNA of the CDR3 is TGCAGTGCTAGAAATCAGGGTGGGTCCTATAATTCACCCCTCCACTTT.

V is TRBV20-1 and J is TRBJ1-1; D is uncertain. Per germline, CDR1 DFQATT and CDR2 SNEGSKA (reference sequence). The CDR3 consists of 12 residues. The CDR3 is CSPGGGNTEAFF. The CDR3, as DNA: TGCAGCCCGGGCGGAGGGAACACTGAAGCTTTCTTT.

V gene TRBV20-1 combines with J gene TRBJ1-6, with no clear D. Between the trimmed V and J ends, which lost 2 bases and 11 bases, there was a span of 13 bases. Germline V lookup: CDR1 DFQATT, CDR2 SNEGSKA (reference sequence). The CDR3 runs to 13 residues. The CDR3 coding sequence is TGCAGTGCTAGAAGCCACCCGGTGACACCCCTCCACTTT. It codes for CSARSHPVTPLHF.

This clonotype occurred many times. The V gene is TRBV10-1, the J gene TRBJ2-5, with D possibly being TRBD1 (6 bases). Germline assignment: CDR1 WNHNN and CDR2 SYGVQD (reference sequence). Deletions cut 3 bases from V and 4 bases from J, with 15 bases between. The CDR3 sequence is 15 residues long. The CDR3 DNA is TGCGCCAGCAGTGATGAGACAGGAGGTTTAGAGACCCAGTACTTC. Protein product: CASSDETGGLETQYF.

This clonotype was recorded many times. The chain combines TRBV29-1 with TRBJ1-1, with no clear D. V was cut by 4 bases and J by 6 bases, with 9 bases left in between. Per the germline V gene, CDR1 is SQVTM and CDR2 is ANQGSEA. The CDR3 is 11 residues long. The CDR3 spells CSVGREAEAFF. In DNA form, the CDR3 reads TGCAGCGTTGGGCGGGAAGCTGAAGCTTTCTTT.

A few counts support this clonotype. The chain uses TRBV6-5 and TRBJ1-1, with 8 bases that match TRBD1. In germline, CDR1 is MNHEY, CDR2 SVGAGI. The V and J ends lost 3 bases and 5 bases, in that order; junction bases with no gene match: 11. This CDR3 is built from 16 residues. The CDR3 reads CASSYGPGGSGTEAFF. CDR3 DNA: TGTGCCAGCAGTTATGGTCCAGGGGGCTCCGGGACTGAAGCTTTCTTT.

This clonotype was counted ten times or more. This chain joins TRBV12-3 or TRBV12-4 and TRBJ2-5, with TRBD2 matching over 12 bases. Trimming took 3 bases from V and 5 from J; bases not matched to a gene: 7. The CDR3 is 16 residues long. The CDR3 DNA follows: TGTGCCAGCAGTTTTACTAGCGGGAGGACAGGGGAGACCCAGTACTTC. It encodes CASSFTSGRTGETQYF.

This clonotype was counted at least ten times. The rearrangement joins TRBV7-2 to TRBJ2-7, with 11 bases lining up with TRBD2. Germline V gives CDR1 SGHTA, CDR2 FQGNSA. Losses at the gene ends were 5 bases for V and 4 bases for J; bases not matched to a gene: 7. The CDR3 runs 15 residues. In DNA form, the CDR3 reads TGTGCCAGCAGCCTAACTAGCGGGAGTCGGTACGAGCAGTACTTC. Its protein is CASSLTSGSRYEQYF.

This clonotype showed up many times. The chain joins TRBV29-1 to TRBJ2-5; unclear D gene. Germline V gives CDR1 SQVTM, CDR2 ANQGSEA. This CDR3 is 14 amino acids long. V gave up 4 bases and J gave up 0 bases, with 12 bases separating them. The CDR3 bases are TGCAGCGTTGCTGTCACGGCGGACCAAGAGACCCAGTACTTC. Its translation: CSVAVTADQETQYF.

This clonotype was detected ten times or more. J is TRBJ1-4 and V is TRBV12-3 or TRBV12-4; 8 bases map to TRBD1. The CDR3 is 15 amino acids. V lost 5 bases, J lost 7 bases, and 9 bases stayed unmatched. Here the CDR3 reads CASSRPTGGSEKLFF. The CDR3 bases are TGTGCCAGCAGTCGCCCCACAGGGGGAAGTGAAAAACTGTTTTTT.

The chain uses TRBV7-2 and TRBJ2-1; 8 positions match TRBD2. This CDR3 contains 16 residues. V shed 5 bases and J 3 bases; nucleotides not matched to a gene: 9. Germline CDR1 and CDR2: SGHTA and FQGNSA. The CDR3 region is CASSRLAGRFYNEQFF. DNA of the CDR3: TGTGCCAGCAGCCGGCTAGCGGGCCGATTCTACAATGAGCAGTTCTTC.

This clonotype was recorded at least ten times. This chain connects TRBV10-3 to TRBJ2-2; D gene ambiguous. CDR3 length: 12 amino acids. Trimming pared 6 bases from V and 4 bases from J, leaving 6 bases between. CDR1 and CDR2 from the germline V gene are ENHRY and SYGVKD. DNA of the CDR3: TGTGCCATCAGCAGTGTCACCGGGGAGCTGTTTTTT. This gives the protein CAISSVTGELFF.

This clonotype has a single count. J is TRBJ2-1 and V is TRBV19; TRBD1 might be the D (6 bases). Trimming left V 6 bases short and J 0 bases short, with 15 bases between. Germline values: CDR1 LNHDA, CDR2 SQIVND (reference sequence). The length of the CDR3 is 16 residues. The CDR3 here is CASRGASGNSYNEQFF. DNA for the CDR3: TGTGCCAGTAGGGGGGCGTCGGGGAACTCCTACAATGAGCAGTTCTTC.

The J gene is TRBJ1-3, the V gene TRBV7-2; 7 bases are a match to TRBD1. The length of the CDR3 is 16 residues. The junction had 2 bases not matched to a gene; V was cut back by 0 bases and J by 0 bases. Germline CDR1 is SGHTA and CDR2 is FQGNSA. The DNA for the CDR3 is TGTGCCAGCAGCTTAGCCGGGACAGCCTCTGGAAACACCATATATTTT. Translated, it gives CASSLAGTASGNTIYF.

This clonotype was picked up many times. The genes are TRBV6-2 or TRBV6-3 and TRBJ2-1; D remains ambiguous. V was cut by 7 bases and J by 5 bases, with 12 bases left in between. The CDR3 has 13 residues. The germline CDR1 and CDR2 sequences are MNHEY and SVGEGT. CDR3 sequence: CASKGVYDNEQFF. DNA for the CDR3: TGTGCCAGCAAGGGTGTTTACGACAATGAGCAGTTCTTC.

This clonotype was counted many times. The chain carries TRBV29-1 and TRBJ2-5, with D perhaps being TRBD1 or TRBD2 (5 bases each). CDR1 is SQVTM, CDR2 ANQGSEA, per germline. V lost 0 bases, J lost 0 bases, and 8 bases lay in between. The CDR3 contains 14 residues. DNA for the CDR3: TGCAGCGTTGAAGAATGGGACGACCAAGAGACCCAGTACTTC. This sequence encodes CSVEEWDDQETQYF.

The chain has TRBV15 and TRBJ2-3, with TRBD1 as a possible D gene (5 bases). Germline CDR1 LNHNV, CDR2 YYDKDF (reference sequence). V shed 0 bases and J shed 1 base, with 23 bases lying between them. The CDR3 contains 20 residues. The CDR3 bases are TGTGCCACCAGCAGAGATCTGGTGTGGACACCAAGGCCCCGCACAGATACGCAGTATTTT. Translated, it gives CATSRDLVWTPRPRTDTQYF.